The next 23 T cell receptor beta chains were all read from a single sample in a study of T cell responses to AZD1222 COVID-19 vaccine. Libraries were prepared by immunoSEQ multiplex PCR; TCRdb keeps only in-frame clonotypes and omits some of them. The sample carries roughly 120,000 clones, more than 90% recorded once. This material consisted of peripheral blood, taken 28 days after the second AZD1222 dose. The receptors were sampled from an adult who received the AZD1222 COVID-19 vaccine.

The chain joins TRBV7-9 to TRBJ2-3, with D hard to call. Trimming took off 2 bases at V and 3 bases at J, with 9 bases between the two ends. This CDR3 region has 14 residues. Germline assignment: CDR1 SEHNR and CDR2 FQNEAQ (reference sequence). CDR3 loop: CASSLQDTTDTQYF. The CDR3 DNA reads as TGTGCCAGCAGCTTACAGGATACAACAGATACGCAGTATTTT. Using reference TRBV7-9 and TRBJ2-3 for the parts outside the CDR3, the full variable domain is DTGVSQNPRHKITKRGQNVTFRCDPISEHNRLYWYRQTLGQGPEFLTYFQNEAQLEKSRLLSDRFSAERPKGSFSTLEIQRTEQGDSAMYLCASSLQDTTDTQYFGPGTRLTVL.

This chain joins TRBV5-1 and TRBJ2-7, with a possible D match to TRBD2 (5 bases). V shed 0 bases and J shed 0 bases, with 13 bases lying between them. CDR1 is SGHRS and CDR2 is YFSETQ in the germline V gene. CDR3 length: 16 residues. Here the CDR3 DNA reads TGCGCCAGCAGCTTGGCCGGGGTCCGGGGCTCCTACGAGCAGTACTTC. Its protein is CASSLAGVRGSYEQYF.

The rearrangement links TRBV11-3 to TRBJ2-2; D is possibly TRBD2 (5 bases). CDR1 and CDR2 (germline): SGHNT, YENEEA. Deletions cut 1 base from V and 4 bases from J, with 7 bases between. The CDR3 length is 14 residues. CDR3 region: CASSLVRGTGELFF. The CDR3 bases are TGTGCCAGCAGCTTAGTCCGGGGCACCGGGGAGCTGTTTTTT.

The chain has TRBV6-1 and TRBJ1-6, with 9 bases identical to TRBD1. Unmatched junction bases numbered 5, after V lost 3 bases and J lost 8 bases. There are 15 residues in the CDR3. Per the germline V gene, CDR1 is MNHNS and CDR2 is SASEGT. The CDR3 sequence: CASSEYRGHDSPLHF. In nucleotides, the CDR3 is TGTGCCAGCAGTGAGTACAGGGGGCACGATTCACCCCTCCACTTT.

As for this clone: One end of the junction fails to match germline, which may point to a read error. This rearrangement joins TRBV11-2 to TRBJ1-6; D gene ambiguous. Germline CDR1 SGHAT, CDR2 FQNNGV. CDR3 size: 15 residues. DNA for the CDR3: TGTGCCAGCAGCCTCACGAACTCCGATAATTCACCCCTCCACTTT. The encoded protein is CASSLTNSDNSPLHF.

The rearrangement joins TRBV29-1 to TRBJ1-4; a possible D gene is TRBD1 (6 bases). Trimming removed 3 bases from V and 3 bases from J, with 11 bases in between. CDR3 length: 14 residues. The germline V gene encodes CDR1 SQVTM and CDR2 ANQGSEA. CDR3 sequence reads: CSVEARGANEKLFF. The CDR3 coding sequence is TGCAGCGTTGAGGCAAGGGGGGCTAATGAAAAACTGTTTTTT.

The chain uses TRBV10-1 and TRBJ2-7; D is perhaps TRBD1 (5 bases). The ends were cut back, 3 bases at V and 4 bases at J, with 19 bases in the middle. This CDR3 is built from 16 residues. Germline V gene data show CDR1 as WNHNN and CDR2 as SYGVQD (reference sequence). CDR3 bases: TGCGCCAGCAGTGACTCCCTCCCCGGCAGGGAATACGAGCAGTACTTC. Its translation: CASSDSLPGREYEQYF.

The chain couples TRBV5-5 to TRBJ2-1; TRBD1 agrees at 9 bases. V trimming: 5 bases; J trimming: 15 bases; junction bases outside the gene matches: 27. This CDR3 region has 18 residues. Germline V gene data show CDR1 as SGHKS and CDR2 as YYEKEE (reference sequence). CDR3 region: CASRLKDVRTGAAVSPFF. The CDR3 bases are TGTGCCAGCAGATTAAAAGACGTTCGGACAGGGGCGGCCGTCTCCCCGTTCTTC.

The chain joins TRBV7-8 to TRBJ1-5; D not certain. The CDR3 has 14 residues. The V end lost 5 bases, the J end lost 0 bases, and 8 bases lay between the germline ends. Germline CDR1 reads SGHVS; CDR2 reads FQNEAQ. CDR3 DNA sequence: TGTGCCAGCAGCCGAGAATATAGCAATCAGCCCCAGCATTTT. This encodes CASSREYSNQPQHF.

This clone appeared a single time. This chain joins TRBV27 and TRBJ1-3; no clear D. V gave up 7 bases and J gave up 0 bases, with 7 bases separating them. There are 13 residues in the CDR3. CDR1 and CDR2 from the germline V gene are MNHEY and SMNVEV (reference sequence). CDR3 coding DNA: TGTGCCAGCAAAACTTTCTCTGGAAACACCATATATTTT. Encoded protein: CASKTFSGNTIYF.

The J gene is TRBJ2-2, the V gene TRBV5-6; D might be TRBD1 or TRBD2, each matching 6 bases. CDR3 length equals 15 residues. V lost 1 base and J 3 bases, leaving 10 bases between the germline ends. Germline V CDR1 and CDR2: SGHDT, YYEEEE. CDR3 nucleotide sequence: TGTGCCAGCAGCTTGAGGGGGGCCGACACCGGGGAGCTGTTTTTT. It specifies CASSLRGADTGELFF.

The chain is built from TRBV4-2 and TRBJ2-2, with D unclear. The V end was cut by 2 bases, the J end by 3 bases, with 7 bases between. This CDR3 is built from 14 residues. Germline CDR1 is LGHNA and CDR2 is YNFKEQ. CDR3 amino acids: CASSQNRHTGELFF. CDR3 in DNA: TGTGCCAGCAGCCAAAATCGGCACACCGGGGAGCTGTTTTTT.

This clone has a handful of counts. The rearrangement links TRBV27 to TRBJ1-6; no firm D call. There are 13 residues in the CDR3. Germline CDR1 is MNHEY and CDR2 is SMNVEV (reference sequence). V dropped 8 bases and J dropped 4 bases, with 9 bases sitting between them. CDR3 DNA: TGTGCCAGCGCTTCGGGGTATAATTCACCCCTCCACTTT. This translates into CASASGYNSPLHF.

This chain uses TRBV6-2 or TRBV6-3 with TRBJ1-2; 9 bases are shared with TRBD1. Germline values: CDR1 MNHEY, CDR2 SVGEGT. V gave up 5 bases and J gave up 3 bases; unmatched junction bases: 7. The CDR3 length is 15 residues. Here the CDR3 reads CASSLRDRVDYGYTF. The CDR3 DNA follows: TGTGCCAGCAGTCTGAGGGACAGGGTTGACTATGGCTACACCTTC.

V gene TRBV9 combines with J gene TRBJ1-2, with 7 bases matching TRBD1. Trimming removed 3 bases from V and 3 bases from J; junction bases left unmatched: 8. Germline CDR1 is SGDLS and CDR2 is YYNGEE. CDR3 length: 15 residues. The CDR3 DNA follows: TGTGCCAGCAGCGAGGGACAGCCCCTCTACTATGGCTACACCTTC. Residues: CASSEGQPLYYGYTF. Together with reference TRBV9 and TRBJ1-2, the CDR3 gives the full variable domain: DSGVTQTPKHLITATGQRVTLRCSPRSGDLSVYWYQQSLDQGLQFLIQYYNGEERAKGNILERFSAQQFPDLHSELNLSSLELGDSALYFCASSEGQPLYYGYTFGSGTRLTVV.

The V gene is TRBV4-2, the J gene TRBJ2-5; D possibly corresponds to TRBD2 (5 bases). Germline V gene sequence: CDR1 LGHNA, CDR2 YNFKEQ. The germline V and J ends were trimmed by 1 base and 5 bases, with 14 bases remaining between them. The CDR3 sequence is 15 residues long. This CDR3 reads CASSQVSRGRETQYF. The CDR3 region has the DNA TGTGCCAGCAGCCAAGTCTCGAGAGGGCGGGAGACCCAGTACTTC.

The J gene is TRBJ2-7, the V gene TRBV5-1, with a weak D call TRBD2 (6 bases). CDR1 is SGHRS, CDR2 YFSETQ, per germline. CDR3 size: 15 residues. V was shortened by 0 bases and J by 7 bases, with 17 bases between the two germline ends. The CDR3 coding sequence is TGCGCCAGCAGCTTGGAGGGCGAAACGGCGGGGGAGCAGTACTTC. It codes for CASSLEGETAGEQYF.

This chain connects TRBV27 to TRBJ2-5; D might be TRBD1 or TRBD2, each matching 5 bases. CDR3 length equals 12 residues. Per the germline V gene, CDR1 is MNHEY and CDR2 is SMNVEV (reference sequence). Deletions cut 6 bases from V and 11 bases from J, with 16 bases between. Written as DNA, the CDR3 is TGTGCCAGCAGACTGGCCCCGGGACGTCAGTACTTC. It encodes CASRLAPGRQYF.

The rearrangement links TRBV19 to TRBJ1-5, with D possibly TRBD1 on 6 matching bases. There are 14 residues in the CDR3. Germline-derived CDR1 and CDR2 are LNHDA and SQIVND (reference sequence). V lost 3 bases and J lost 3, with 9 bases in between. The CDR3 DNA reads as TGTGCCAGTAGTATGGGGGCTGTCAATCAGCCCCAGCATTTT. Translated, it gives CASSMGAVNQPQHF.

This clone showed up just once. The CDR3 DNA reads TGTGCCAGCAGCGCAGCCCCGGGTAGCACAGATACGCAGTATTTT. Protein: CASSAAPGSTDTQYF. This rearrangement joins TRBV9 to TRBJ2-3; D is ambiguous. Germline V gene data show CDR1 as SGDLS and CDR2 as YYNGEE. The length of the CDR3 is 15 residues. V dropped 3 bases and J dropped 0 bases, with 11 bases sitting between them.

The chain joins TRBV25-1 to TRBJ2-1; no clear D gene. Trimming left V 0 bases short and J 0 bases short, with 0 bases between. CDR1 MGHDK and CDR2 SYGVNS come from the germline V gene. The CDR3 covers 13 residues. This chain's CDR3 is CASSEYSYNEQFF. CDR3 in DNA: TGTGCCAGCAGTGAATACTCCTACAATGAGCAGTTCTTC.

This chain connects TRBV11-3 to TRBJ2-2; 7 nucleotides line up with TRBD1. This CDR3 has 16 amino acids. Per germline, CDR1 SGHNT and CDR2 YENEEA. The junction had 3 bases not matched to a gene; V was cut back by 0 bases and J by 2 bases. The CDR3 sequence is CASSLEGTVNTGELFF. The DNA of the CDR3 is TGTGCCAGCAGCTTAGAAGGGACAGTCAACACCGGGGAGCTGTTTTTT.

This clone appeared a single time. The CDR3 reads CASSPQTSGYEQYF. The CDR3 DNA reads TGCGCCAGCAGCCCCCAAACTAGCGGCTACGAGCAGTACTTC. The genes are TRBV5-1 and TRBJ2-7; 8 positions match TRBD2. The germline gives CDR1 SGHRS, CDR2 YFSETQ. CDR3 length: 14 residues. Trimming cost V 4 bases and J 3 bases; bases outside gene matches: 6.